These 12 T cell receptor beta chains share one sample of origin, sequenced in a study of tumor and adjacent non-tumor tissue in lung cancer. A modified ARM-PCR protocol with three rounds of nested PCR amplified TCRbeta. One entry per CDR3 protein, called by TCRdb with MiXCR from the multiplex PCR reads. The repertoire includes about 93,000 distinct CDR3 sequences, about 66% of them detected once, and about 16% sits in the top ten. The template was RNA from unsorted bulk tissue. Sequencing was performed on lung tumor tissue. Receptors were obtained from a man between 60 and 70 years old with non-small cell lung cancer.

A remark on this clonotype: At one of its ends the junction is not consistent with the germline gene, which may arise from a read error. The J gene is TRBJ2-7, the V gene TRBV11-1; no firm D call. This CDR3 is 14 amino acids long. Germline V CDR1 and CDR2: SGHAT, FQDESV (reference sequence). Here the CDR3 DNA reads TGTGCCAACAGCTGTCCCGGCGGCGCCTACGGGCAGTACTTC. Amino acid sequence: CANSCPGGAYGQYF.

As regards this clonotype: This is likely a read error, given that the CDR3 carries no conserved phenylalanine or tryptophan at its end. The DNA is omitted, as the CDR3 cannot be located on it reliably, and the CDR3 follows TCRdb's listing. V is TRBV4-1 and J is TRBJ1-1; the table's D call, TRBD1, has no DNA check behind it. The germline CDR1 and CDR2 sequences are MGHRA and YSYEKL. The CDR3 region is 12 residues in length, termini included. The CDR3 sequence: CASNSGTGEAFA.

With respect to this clonotype: Relative to the germline gene, one junction end is altered; a read error may explain this. CDR3 in amino acids: CDSSQGQGPVAGEMFF. CDR3 DNA: TGCGACAGCAGCCAAGGGCAAGGACCCGTCGCCGGGGAGATGTTTTTT. The rearrangement uses TRBV4-1 and TRBJ2-2; maybe TRBD2 (5 bases). Germline V gene data show CDR1 as MGHRA and CDR2 as YSYEKL. CDR3 size: 16 residues.

As for this clonotype: Since the CDR3 does not end with the conserved phenylalanine or tryptophan, this likely comes from a read error. The rearrangement joins TRBV11-3 to TRBJ2-7; D may be TRBD1 (6 bases). CDR1 and CDR2 (germline): SGHNT, YENEEA. V lost 6 bases and J 0 bases, leaving 15 bases between the germline ends. CDR3 length: 15 amino acids. This CDR3 is CASRPWTEGSYEQYL. Here the CDR3 DNA reads TGTGCCAGCAGACCATGGACAGAGGGCTCCTACGAGCAGTACCTC.

As concerns this clonotype: A read error may account for a junction end that differs from germline. The chain recombines TRBV6-6 with TRBJ2-3; D might be TRBD2 (7 bases). Germline V gene lookup returns CDR1 MNHNY and CDR2 SVGAGI (reference sequence). CDR3 length: 15 residues. The CDR3 here is CAGSYWGGGQGTQYF. CDR3 DNA sequence: TGTGCCGGCAGTTACTGGGGGGGAGGCCAGGGGACGCAGTATTTT.

With respect to this clonotype: One junction end disagrees with the germline gene, perhaps due to a read error. The chain uses TRBV4-1 and TRBJ2-1; D unresolved. From germline, CDR1 is MGHRA and CDR2 YSYEKL. The CDR3 has 16 amino acids. The CDR3 nucleotides are TGCGCCAGCAGCCAAGCGAGTGCTATACCTTCCGATGAACAGTTCTTC. This encodes CASSQASAIPSDEQFF.

As concerns this clonotype: Sequence at one end of the junction differs from germline and may be a read error. The rearrangement uses TRBV29-1 and TRBJ2-1; 12 bases are a match to TRBD2. This CDR3 spans 14 amino acids. The germline CDR1 and CDR2 sequences are SQVTM and ANQGSEA. The CDR3 DNA reads TGCAGTGCCTATAGACTAGCGGGAGCTCATGAGCAGTCCTTC. Protein sequence: CSAYRLAGAHEQSF.

As concerns this clonotype: The junction shows a germline mismatch at one end, possibly a read error. The chain uses TRBV5-6 and TRBJ2-1, with TRBD2 matching over 12 bases. The CDR3 spans 17 residues. Germline CDR1 and CDR2: SGHDT and YYEEEE. The CDR3 loop reads CASSLTNLAGGGVDQFF. Written as DNA, the CDR3 is TGTGCCAGCAGCCTAACCAACCTAGCGGGAGGGGGTGTTGATCAGTTTTTC.

This clonotype appeared many times. This chain links TRBV5-5 with TRBJ2-2, with D perhaps matching TRBD2 (6 bases). The germline gives CDR1 SGHKS, CDR2 YYEKEE (reference sequence). Trimming pared 6 bases from V and 3 bases from J, leaving 18 bases between. The CDR3 sequence is 16 residues long. CDR3 in DNA: TGTGCCAGCACCCATGCGGGATCGATGGACACCGGGGAGCTGTTTTTT. It specifies CASTHAGSMDTGELFF. Filled out from reference TRBV5-5 and TRBJ2-2, the complete variable domain reads DAGVTQSPTHLIKTRGQQVTLRCSPISGHKSVSWYQQVLGQGPQFIFQYYEKEERGRGNFPDRFSARQFPNYSSELNVNALLLGDSALYLCASTHAGSMDTGELFFGEGSRLTVL.

The rearrangement uses TRBV20-1 and TRBJ2-5; no clear D gene. The V end was cut by 6 bases, the J end by 8 bases, with 22 bases between. CDR1 is DFQATT and CDR2 is SNEGSKA in the germline V gene (reference sequence). CDR3 length: 14 residues. The chain's CDR3 is CSAPVSTPPETQYF. CDR3 DNA sequence: TGCAGTGCCCCGGTATCAACTCCTCCAGAAACCCAGTACTTC.

The sample holds one count of this clonotype. Germline and junction disagree at one end, which may indicate a read error. The rearrangement uses TRBV5-4 and TRBJ2-3, with D possibly being TRBD1 (6 bases). The CDR3 is made up of 16 amino acids. Germline V gives CDR1 SGHNT, CDR2 YYREEE (reference sequence). The DNA of the CDR3 is TGTGCTAGCAGCTTGGCCCGGGACACAACTACATATATGCAGTATTTT. Encoded protein: CASSLARDTTTYMQYF.

This clonotype was detected ten times or more. This rearrangement joins TRBV20-1 to TRBJ1-3; D remains unclear. Deletions cut 0 bases from V and 4 bases from J, with 10 bases between. The CDR3 has 14 amino acids. In germline, CDR1 is DFQATT, CDR2 SNEGSKA (reference sequence). CDR3 loop: CSARDTRPGNTIYF. The CDR3 coding sequence is TGCAGTGCTAGAGATACCAGACCCGGAAACACCATATATTTT.